This entry features one TCR beta chain sequence. Its antigen is not identified. Measured with immunoSEQ multiplex PCR; TCRdb has only the in-frame clones, and not every one. The sample shows some 100,000 clones, roughly 97% of them seen only once. This sample was included in a study of siplizumab effects on memory and regulatory T cells. Broader study findings: Memory cells seemed less diverse than naive T cells, which seemed major alloresponse contributors.

The receptor comes from a human donor in good health. Sequenced: naive CD4+ T cells sorted from blood.

The CDR3 sequence: CASSPPLTGDSPLHF. Written as DNA, the CDR3 is TGTGCCAGCTCACCACCGTTAACAGGGGATTCACCCCTCCACTTT. The chain uses TRBV18 and TRBJ1-6, with 7 bases aligning to TRBD1. The length of the CDR3 is 15 residues. The ends lost 0 bases at V and 8 bases at J; junction bases unmatched: 4. The germline V gene has CDR1 KGHSH and CDR2 LQKENI. Looking up the rest from reference TRBV18 and TRBJ1-6 gives the full variable domain: NAGVMQNPRHLVRRRGQEARLRCSPMKGHSHVYWYRQLPEEGLKFMVYLQKENIIDESGMPKERFSAEFPKEGPSILRIQQVVRGDSAAYFCASSPPLTGDSPLHFGNGTRLTVT.